The present T cell receptor (beta chain) was sequenced within a study of blood T cell repertoires in COVID-19. V shed 1 base and J 3 bases; nucleotides not matched to a gene: 6. Germline CDR1 and CDR2: SQVTM and ANQGSEA. This CDR3 has 14 amino acids. This table comes from immunoSEQ multiplex PCR, and its TCRdb copy is limited to in-frame clones, with some not included. The profile shows under 200,000 clones, around 85% of them singletons. The sample taken for sequencing was peripheral blood. The receptor comes from a woman in her seventies with acute or convalescent COVID-19. The V call is TRBV29-1, the J call TRBJ2-7, with 7 bases identical to TRBD2. The CDR3 bases are TGCAGCGTTGAAGGGACTAGAGGGAACTACGAGCAGTACTTC. Its translation is CSVEGTRGNYEQYF.